This is a list of T cell receptor beta chains from one sample in a study of blood T cell repertoires in COVID-19. Sequencing used immunoSEQ multiplex PCR; TCRdb keeps in-frame clones, though not all of them. In the table there are 69,000 or so clones, approximately 80% of which are singletons. The source material was peripheral blood. The receptors were sampled from a man in his fifties or sixties with COVID-19, enrolled during active disease. Each CDR3 is given with its conserved first and last residue. A D gene is named only where the DNA matches it firmly. Clone size is not always given. Where it is, it says once, few, many or a class for expanded clones.

clone size,D gene,V gene,CDR3 length,J gene,CDR3 protein,CDR3 DNA
-,-,TRBV2,15,TRBJ1-2,CASSVRQGANYGYTF,TGTGCCAGCAGTGTGAGGCAGGGCGCGAACTATGGCTACACCTTC
medium-sized,TRBD1,TRBV18,15,TRBJ1-6,CASSPLDRGNSPLHF,TGTGCCAGCTCACCGTTGGACAGGGGTAATTCACCCCTCCACTTT
-,-,TRBV7-9,14,TRBJ2-7,CASSGAGWGYEQYF,TGTGCCAGCAGCGGGGCTGGGTGGGGCTACGAGCAGTACTTC
medium-sized,-,TRBV3-1/TRBV3-2,12,TRBJ1-5,CATGGIDQPQHF,TGTGCAACCGGAGGGATTGATCAGCCCCAGCATTTT
-,-,TRBV7-3,15,TRBJ1-6,CASSLTRDRNSPLHF,TGTGCCAGCAGCTTAACGCGCGACAGGAATTCACCCCTCCACTTT
-,TRBD1,TRBV18,12,TRBJ2-7,CASSRSRDSQYF,TGTGCCAGCTCACGATCCCGGGACAGCCAGTACTTC
-,-,TRBV30,13,TRBJ1-2,CAWRVSGVDGYTF,TGTGCCTGGAGAGTATCAGGGGTAGATGGCTACACCTTC
-,TRBD1,TRBV28,16,TRBJ1-1,CASSLPIGQGATEAFF,TGTGCCAGCAGTTTGCCGATCGGACAGGGGGCGACTGAAGCTTTCTTT
-,TRBD1,TRBV2,17,TRBJ2-7,CASSDGKGWDRSYEQYF,TGTGCCAGCAGTGATGGGAAAGGGTGGGACAGGTCATACGAGCAGTACTTC
-,-,TRBV11-2,14,TRBJ2-3,CASSLGASTDTQYF,TGTGCCAGCAGCTTAGGAGCTAGCACAGATACGCAGTATTTT
-,-,TRBV5-1,15,TRBJ1-2,CASSLIGSTDSGYTF,TGCGCCAGCAGCTTGATAGGCTCGACAGATTCTGGCTACACCTTC
-,TRBD1,TRBV20-1,14,TRBJ1-5,CSASQGARSQPQHF,TGCAGTGCTAGTCAGGGGGCGAGGAGTCAGCCCCAGCATTTT
-,TRBD1,TRBV4-3,13,TRBJ1-2,CASSDRAHYGYTF,TGCGCCAGCAGCGACAGGGCCCACTATGGCTACACCTTC
-,-,TRBV5-6,16,TRBJ1-3,CASSGFRRGSGNTIYF,TGTGCCAGCAGCGGATTCCGACGGGGCTCTGGAAACACCATATATTTT
-,TRBD1,TRBV13,17,TRBJ1-3,CASSLATGQLSGNTIYF,TGTGCCAGCAGCTTAGCGACAGGGCAACTGTCTGGAAACACCATATATTTT
-,-,TRBV7-8,15,TRBJ2-7,CASSTQGLGSYEQYF,TGTGCCAGCAGCACCCAGGGGTTGGGCTCCTACGAGCAGTACTTC
-,TRBD1,TRBV27,16,TRBJ2-7,CASSLSLTGGFSEQYF,TGTGCCAGCAGTTTATCCCTGACAGGGGGGTTTTCCGAGCAGTACTTC
-,TRBD1,TRBV15,15,TRBJ1-2,CATSSWTGDSYGYTF,TGTGCCACCAGCAGTTGGACAGGAGATTCCTATGGCTACACCTTC
-,-,TRBV7-9,16,TRBJ2-1,CASSAPGGLEGDEQFF,TGTGCCAGCAGCGCCCCAGGGGGACTCGAGGGGGATGAGCAGTTCTTC
once,TRBD2,TRBV3-1/TRBV3-2,15,TRBJ2-3,CASSQMASGGDTQYF,TGTGCCAGCAGCCAAATGGCAAGCGGGGGAGATACGCAGTATTTT
-,-,TRBV12-3/TRBV12-4,13,TRBJ1-1,CASSKGMGTEAFF,TGTGCCAGCAGTAAGGGGATGGGCACTGAAGCTTTCTTT
-,-,TRBV9,14,TRBJ1-5,CASSVAGSNQPQHF,TGTGCCAGCAGCGTAGCGGGTAGCAATCAGCCCCAGCATTTT
-,-,TRBV7-3,18,TRBJ2-3,CASSLRVGGGPSTDTQYF,TGTGCCAGCAGCTTAAGGGTGGGCGGGGGCCCCTCCACAGATACGCAGTATTTT
-,TRBD1,TRBV3-1/TRBV3-2,14,TRBJ1-1,CASSFDRANTEAFF,TGTGCCAGCAGTTTCGACAGGGCAAACACTGAAGCTTTCTTT
-,-,TRBV20-1,12,TRBJ2-5,CSASEGGKTQYF,TGCAGTGCTAGTGAGGGGGGAAAGACCCAGTACTTC
-,-,TRBV11-2,12,TRBJ1-2,CASSTVGVGYTF,TGTGCCAGCAGCACCGTCGGGGTAGGCTACACCTTC
-,-,TRBV15,13,TRBJ1-1,CATSRAGDTEAFF,TGTGCCACCAGCAGAGCAGGGGACACTGAAGCTTTCTTT
-,-,TRBV10-3,12,TRBJ2-3,CATRLDTDTQYF,TGTGCCACCAGACTAGACACAGATACGCAGTATTTT
-,TRBD1,TRBV3-1/TRBV3-2,15,TRBJ1-4,CASSQFDRGRGKLFF,TGTGCCAGCAGCCAATTTGACAGGGGGCGAGGAAAACTGTTTTTT